The rows below give T cell receptor beta chains drawn from one sample of a study of blood T cell repertoires in COVID-19. Assay used: immunoSEQ multiplex PCR; TCRdb lists only in-frame clones, some missing. Of 250,000 or so clones detected, approximately 80% appear once; the ten largest clones hold 7.5% to 10%. Specimen: peripheral blood. Source of these receptors: an older man with acute or convalescent COVID-19. Each CDR3 is given with its conserved first and last residue. A D gene is named only where the DNA matches it firmly. Clone sizes are given selectively: once, few, many, or a class where the clone is expanded.

CDR3 DNA	CDR3 protein	clone size	V gene	J gene	D gene
TGTGCCAGCAGCGTGCCGACAGGGGGCCGAGGCTACACCTTC	CASSVPTGGRGYTF	-	TRBV9	TRBJ1-2	TRBD1
TGTGCCAGCAGCCTCAACGGACAGGGGCTATCTGGCTACACCTTC	CASSLNGQGLSGYTF	-	TRBV3-1/TRBV3-2	TRBJ1-2	TRBD1
TGTGCCATCAGTATAGGACAGGCGGCCTATGGCTACACCTTC	CAISIGQAAYGYTF	-	TRBV10-3	TRBJ1-2	TRBD1
TGTGCCAGCAGTCAAATGGGCGGAGGAGTGAATGAGCAGTTCTTC	CASSQMGGGVNEQFF	-	TRBV14	TRBJ2-1	-
TGTGCCACCAGCACAACAGGGGGGCCTATCTATGGCTACACCTTC	CATSTTGGPIYGYTF	-	TRBV15	TRBJ1-2	TRBD1
TGTGCCAGTAGTTTCCTGACGGAGCACGCCGGAAACACCATATATTTT	CASSFLTEHAGNTIYF	-	TRBV19	TRBJ1-3	-
TGCGCCAGCAGTTGGAGCGGGAGGGCCCGGGACGAGCAGTACTTC	CASSWSGRARDEQYF	-	TRBV5-1	TRBJ2-7	TRBD2
TGTGCCAGCAGTCAGACAGGTGTCTATGGCTACACCTTC	CASSQTGVYGYTF	-	TRBV28	TRBJ1-2	-
TGTGCCAGCAGTGAATTAGGGGTCTCCTACAATGAGCAGTTCTTC	CASSELGVSYNEQFF	-	TRBV6-1	TRBJ2-1	-
TGTGCCACCAGTGATTCGGGGGGCAGGGGAGTTCAAGAGACCCAGTACTTC	CATSDSGGRGVQETQYF	-	TRBV24-1	TRBJ2-5	-
TGTGCCAGCAGCCAGGGACAGGGGGGTAATGAAAAACTGTTTTTT	CASSQGQGGNEKLFF	-	TRBV7-6	TRBJ1-4	TRBD1
TGTGCCAGCTCCCTAAGATCCCAGAGTCCTGGGAGCACTGAAGCTTTCTTT	CASSLRSQSPGSTEAFF	few	TRBV19	TRBJ1-1	-
TGTGCCAGCACCCAAGGGGACAGCCTCTGGCAAGAGACCCAGTACTTC	CASTQGDSLWQETQYF	-	TRBV28	TRBJ2-5	TRBD1
TGTGCCAGCAAGGGGACAGTCTACGAGCAGTACTTC	CASKGTVYEQYF	-	TRBV2	TRBJ2-7	TRBD1
TGTGCCAGCAGCTTAGACCCGGACAGATCCTACGAGCAGTACTTC	CASSLDPDRSYEQYF	-	TRBV7-8	TRBJ2-7	-
TGTGCCAGTAGTCTCCCCGACAGGGGCAATCAGCCCCAGCATTTT	CASSLPDRGNQPQHF	-	TRBV19	TRBJ1-5	TRBD1
TGTGCCAGCAGCCAAATTCGTGCGGGTGAAGCTTTCTTT	CASSQIRAGEAFF	-	TRBV3-1/TRBV3-2	TRBJ1-1	-
TGTGCCAGTAGGGGGGGATGGGACAGGACGAACACTGAAGCTTTCTTT	CASRGGWDRTNTEAFF	-	TRBV19	TRBJ1-1	TRBD1
TGTGCCAGCAGTTTGTCCGCGCCGCCCGTTTATGGCTACACCTTC	CASSLSAPPVYGYTF	-	TRBV28	TRBJ1-2	-
TGTGCCAGCAGCTTCGGGGACAGGAGGGTCAATGAGCAGTTCTTC	CASSFGDRRVNEQFF	-	TRBV7-9	TRBJ2-1	TRBD1
TGCGCCAGCAGTGAGTCGGGACAGCTCAATGAGCAGTTCTTC	CASSESGQLNEQFF	-	TRBV10-1	TRBJ2-1	TRBD1
TGCGCCAGCAGCTTAGGGACAGGGGGCCGTCAGCCCCAGCATTTT	CASSLGTGGRQPQHF	-	TRBV5-1	TRBJ1-5	TRBD1
TGTGCCAGCAGTGAGAGGAGGGAACGGTCACCCCTCCACTTT	CASSERRERSPLHF	-	TRBV2	TRBJ1-6	-
TGTGCCATCAGTGGGACAGGGTGGGGCAATCAGCCCCAGCATTTT	CAISGTGWGNQPQHF	-	TRBV10-3	TRBJ1-5	TRBD1
TGCGCCAGCAGACCGCCACAGGGCTCTCAACCCCTAGCCAAAAACATTCAGTACTTC	CASRPPQGSQPLAKNIQYF	-	TRBV23-1	TRBJ2-4	-
TGTGCCAGCAGTTTCTCACAGGGGGGGGCTTTCTTT	CASSFSQGGAFF	-	TRBV7-2	TRBJ1-1	TRBD1
TGTGCCAGCAGTCCGGGACAGGTTGGCTACACCTTC	CASSPGQVGYTF	-	TRBV6-5	TRBJ1-2	TRBD1
TGTGCCAGCCAGGTGAGGCAGGGCAAGGGAAAACTGTTTTTT	CASQVRQGKGKLFF	-	TRBV2	TRBJ1-4	-
TGCGCCAGCCGAACCGGGACTAGCGGGAGTAAAGATACGCAGTATTTT	CASRTGTSGSKDTQYF	-	TRBV4-1	TRBJ2-3	TRBD2
TGTGCCAGCAGCAGGGTGACTAGCGCGTACGAGCAGTACTTC	CASSRVTSAYEQYF	-	TRBV5-4	TRBJ2-7	TRBD2
TGTGCCAGCAGCTTTGGCAGGGGCACAGGTACCAATCAGCCCCAGCATTTT	CASSFGRGTGTNQPQHF	-	TRBV7-2	TRBJ1-5	-
TGTGCCAGCTCACCAGACAGGATTGGGTCCGGGGAGCTGTTTTTT	CASSPDRIGSGELFF	-	TRBV18	TRBJ2-2	-
TGCGCCAGCAGCCTTGATAGCCAGGGGGCAGCGAAGTATGAGACCCAGTACTTC	CASSLDSQGAAKYETQYF	once	TRBV4-1	TRBJ2-5	TRBD1
TGTGCCAGCAGCCAAGACAAGAGTAGCGGCTCTGGGGCCAACGTCCTGACTTTC	CASSQDKSSGSGANVLTF	-	TRBV4-2	TRBJ2-6	-
TGTGCCAGCAGTGGCCGGAAGGGGGGACAGGGGATTCATTCACCCCTCCACTTT	CASSGRKGGQGIHSPLHF	-	TRBV25-1	TRBJ1-6	TRBD1
TGTGCCAGCAGCTTAGGGCCTCGGGGCACTGAAGCTTTCTTT	CASSLGPRGTEAFF	once	TRBV7-9	TRBJ1-1	-
TGTGCCAGCAGTGATTACAGGGGAATAAATCAGCCCCAGCATTTT	CASSDYRGINQPQHF	few	TRBV6-1	TRBJ1-5	TRBD1
TGTGCCAGCAGCCCCAGGACAGGGATTAGATCGCCCCTCCACTTT	CASSPRTGIRSPLHF	-	TRBV2	TRBJ1-6	TRBD1
TGTGCCAGCAGCTGGAGGGTCGGGGGCTACGAGCAGTACTTC	CASSWRVGGYEQYF	-	TRBV7-9	TRBJ2-7	-
TGCGCCAGCAGCTTGGGGAGAGATGGCAATCAGCCCCAGCATTTT	CASSLGRDGNQPQHF	-	TRBV5-1	TRBJ1-5	-
TGTGCCAGCAGCTTAACTGCCTCGACTAGCGGGAGCTACAATGAGCAGTTCTTC	CASSLTASTSGSYNEQFF	once	TRBV7-3	TRBJ2-1	TRBD2
TGTGCCAGCAGCCCCAGACAGGGGCCCGGGGAGCTGTTTTTT	CASSPRQGPGELFF	-	TRBV5-4	TRBJ2-2	TRBD1